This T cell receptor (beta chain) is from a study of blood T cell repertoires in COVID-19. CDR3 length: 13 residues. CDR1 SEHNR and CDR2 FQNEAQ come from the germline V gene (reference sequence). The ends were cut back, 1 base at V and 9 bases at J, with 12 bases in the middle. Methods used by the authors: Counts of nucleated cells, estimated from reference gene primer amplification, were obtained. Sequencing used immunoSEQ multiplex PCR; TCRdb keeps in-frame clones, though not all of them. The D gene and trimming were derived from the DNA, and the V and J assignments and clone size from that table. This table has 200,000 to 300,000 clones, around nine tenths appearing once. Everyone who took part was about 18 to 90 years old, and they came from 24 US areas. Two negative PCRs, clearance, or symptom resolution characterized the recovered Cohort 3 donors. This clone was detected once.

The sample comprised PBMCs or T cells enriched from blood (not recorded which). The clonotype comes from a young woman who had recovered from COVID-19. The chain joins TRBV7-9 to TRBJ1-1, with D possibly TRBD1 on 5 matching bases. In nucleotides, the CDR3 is TGTGCCAGCAGCTTAGGGCTCCAGGGTAAAGCTTTCTTT. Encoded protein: CASSLGLQGKAFF.